These 18 T cell receptor beta chains came from one sample sequenced in a study of cytomegalovirus exposure and HLA in healthy donors. PCR was performed using 60 Vbeta and 13 Jbeta primers. The assay was immunoSEQ multiplex PCR, and TCRdb's table has in-frame clones only and misses some. There are about 140,000 clones in the sample; approximately 60% occur only once, and 2% to 2.5% lies in the top ten. The sequenced sample consisted of PBMCs. The receptors stem from a woman aged 40 to 50 in good health and CMV-seronegative.

This clone was counted a few times. The chain carries TRBV9 and TRBJ1-4; weak D call: TRBD1 (5 bases). CDR1 and CDR2 (germline): SGDLS, YYNGEE. This CDR3 has 15 amino acids. V was trimmed by 4 bases and J by 7 bases, leaving 17 bases between them. The CDR3 region has the DNA TGTGCCAGCAGCCCGGGTCAGGGTCGAGGTGAAAAACTGTTTTTT. This gives the protein CASSPGQGRGEKLFF.

In this sample, this clone turned up once. The chain uses TRBV28 and TRBJ1-2, with TRBD1 matching over 8 bases. Trimming removed 6 bases from V and 3 bases from J; junction bases left unmatched: 3. The CDR3 spans 13 residues. Per germline, CDR1 MDHEN and CDR2 SYDVKM. In DNA, the CDR3 is TGTGCCAGCAGCTGGGGACAGGACTATGGCTACACCTTC. It yields the protein CASSWGQDYGYTF.

The V gene is TRBV28, the J gene TRBJ1-5; no clear D. From germline, CDR1 is MDHEN and CDR2 SYDVKM. CDR3 length: 15 residues. Trimming pared 7 bases from V and 4 bases from J, leaving 17 bases between. The CDR3 region has the DNA TGTGCCAGCATCCCGGGTACAAGTTTGAATCAGCCCCAGCATTTT. It specifies CASIPGTSLNQPQHF.

The V call is TRBV7-3, the J call TRBJ1-6, with 7 positions matching TRBD1. The CDR3 runs 14 residues. The trim removed 4 bases at V and 6 bases at J, leaving 3 bases unmatched. Germline values: CDR1 SGHTA, CDR2 FQGTGA. DNA of the CDR3: TGTGCCAGCAGCTCGACAGGGATTAATTCACCCCTCCACTTT. Its protein product is CASSSTGINSPLHF.

V gene TRBV10-2 combines with J gene TRBJ1-1; D may be TRBD1 (5 bases). There are 13 residues in the CDR3. The V gene's germline CDR1 is WSHSY and CDR2 SAAADI. V lost 8 bases, J lost 4 bases, and 14 bases lay in between. As DNA, the CDR3 is TGCGCCAGCGCACGGGGGAAAAGCACTGAAGCTTTCTTT. The encoded protein is CASARGKSTEAFF.

The gene calls are TRBV7-2 and TRBJ1-5; the match to TRBD1 covers 11 bases. Germline V CDR1 and CDR2: SGHTA, FQGNSA. The junction had 7 bases not matched to a gene; V was cut back by 5 bases and J by 7 bases. The CDR3 is 15 residues long. Here the CDR3 reads CASSPRTGGGQPQHF. The CDR3 DNA follows: TGTGCCAGCAGCCCAAGGACAGGGGGCGGGCAGCCCCAGCATTTT.

This clone was found a few times. J is TRBJ2-3 and V is TRBV12-5; TRBD2 agrees at 13 bases. Germline V CDR1 and CDR2: LGHNT, FRNRAP. After removal of 5 bases from V and 12 bases from J, the junction contained 2 bases not matched to a gene. The CDR3 has 12 residues. The CDR3 sequence is CASGGTSGNQYF. The CDR3 region has the DNA TGTGCTAGTGGTGGGACTAGCGGGAACCAGTATTTT.

The chain is built from TRBV6-5 and TRBJ2-1, with 9 nucleotides matching TRBD2. Germline CDR1 is MNHEY and CDR2 is SVGAGI. With 4 bases clipped from V and 2 bases from J, the junction kept 3 bases outside the gene matches. The CDR3 spans 15 residues. The CDR3 spells CASSSSGGPYNEQFF. The CDR3 coding sequence is TGTGCCAGCAGTTCCAGCGGGGGGCCCTACAATGAGCAGTTCTTC.

This clone was seen only a few times. The chain uses TRBV5-1 and TRBJ1-1; a possible D gene is TRBD1 (5 bases). V shed 7 bases and J shed 5 bases, with 15 bases lying between them. This CDR3 comprises 13 residues. Germline V gene lookup returns CDR1 SGHRS and CDR2 YFSETQ. The CDR3 coding sequence is TGCGCCAGCCAAGTGGGGGGAAAAACTGAAGCTTTCTTT. It encodes CASQVGGKTEAFF. The entire variable domain, with the rest obtained from reference TRBV5-1 and TRBJ1-1, is as follows: KAGVTQTPRYLIKTRGQQVTLSCSPISGHRSVSWYQQTPGQGLQFLFEYFSETQRNKGNFPGRFSGRQFSNSRSEMNVSTLELGDSALYLCASQVGGKTEAFFGQGTRLTVV.

This chain links TRBV7-2 with TRBJ2-2; D possibly corresponds to TRBD2 (5 bases). Germline CDR1 SGHTA, CDR2 FQGNSA. The CDR3 runs to 16 residues. The V end lost 0 bases, the J end lost 5 bases, and 13 bases lay between the germline ends. The CDR3 here is CASSLAAAGLTGELFF. CDR3 bases: TGTGCCAGCAGCTTAGCTGCGGCGGGTCTGACCGGGGAGCTGTTTTTT.

The chain employs TRBV6-5 and TRBJ1-4, with unresolved D. Per germline, CDR1 MNHEY and CDR2 SVGAGI. V lost 4 bases and J 6 bases, leaving 9 bases between the germline ends. The length of the CDR3 is 13 residues. The CDR3 here is CASSSNGDEKLFF. The CDR3 bases are TGTGCCAGCAGTTCAAATGGAGATGAAAAACTGTTTTTT.

This clone has just one count. The CDR3: CASSVGVLLSGNGERNIQYF. CDR3 sequence (DNA): TGTGCCAGCAGCGTAGGAGTGCTCCTATCGGGGAATGGGGAGAGGAACATTCAGTACTTC. The rearrangement links TRBV9 to TRBJ2-4, with a tentative D call TRBD2 (5 bases). Trimming took 0 bases from V and 7 from J, leaving 29 bases between them. The V gene's germline CDR1 is SGDLS and CDR2 YYNGEE. This CDR3 has 20 residues.

The chain joins TRBV11-3 to TRBJ2-3, with a weak D call TRBD1 (7 bases). Germline V gene data show CDR1 as SGHNT and CDR2 as YENEEA. The V end was cut by 5 bases, the J end by 4 bases, with 25 bases between. The CDR3 runs to 18 residues. The CDR3 sequence: CASSPGRGLQGGADTQYF. In DNA, the CDR3 is TGTGCCAGCAGCCCGGGTAGGGGACTCCAGGGGGGCGCAGATACGCAGTATTTT. Full variable domain (missing parts from reference TRBV11-3 and TRBJ2-3): EAGVVQSPRYKIIEKKQPVAFWCNPISGHNTLYWYLQNLGQGPELLIRYENEEAVDDSQLPKDRFSAERLKGVDSTLKIQPAELGDSAVYLCASSPGRGLQGGADTQYFGPGTRLTVL.

J is TRBJ1-2 and V is TRBV28, with D perhaps TRBD1 (6 bases). The V and J ends lost 5 bases and 5 bases respectively, with 15 bases between them. Germline V lookup: CDR1 MDHEN, CDR2 SYDVKM. The CDR3 extends over 14 amino acids. CDR3 DNA sequence: TGTGCCAGCAGTCCCCCGGACAGACTATATGGCTACACCTTC. Translating it yields CASSPPDRLYGYTF.

This clone has a handful of counts. V usage is TRBV7-2 and J usage is TRBJ2-5; 10 bases fit TRBD2. Germline V gene data show CDR1 as SGHTA and CDR2 as FQGNSA. The CDR3 runs 16 residues. Trimming removed 1 base from V and 5 bases from J; junction bases left unmatched: 7. CDR3 DNA sequence: TGTGCCAGCAGCTTAGTGAGCGGGGGGGCCGGGGAGACCCAGTACTTC. Translated: CASSLVSGGAGETQYF. Using reference TRBV7-2 and TRBJ2-5 for the parts outside the CDR3, the full variable domain is GAGVSQSPSNKVTEKGKDVELRCDPISGHTALYWYRQSLGQGLEFLIYFQGNSAPDKSGLPSDRFSAERTGGSVSTLTIQRTQQEDSAVYLCASSLVSGGAGETQYFGPGTRLLVL.

This clone has a handful of counts. The chain uses TRBV5-5 and TRBJ1-1; D may be TRBD1 (6 bases). This CDR3 has 14 amino acids. Per germline, CDR1 SGHKS and CDR2 YYEKEE (reference sequence). V was cut by 0 bases and J by 0 bases, with 6 bases left in between. For the CDR3, the DNA is TGTGCCAGCAGCTTGGACAGGGTGAACACTGAAGCTTTCTTT. Protein: CASSLDRVNTEAFF.

CDR3 DNA sequence: TGTGCCAGCAACGACAGGGGGTATAGCAATCAGCCCCAGCATTTT. Amino acid sequence: CASNDRGYSNQPQHF. The V gene is TRBV27, the J gene TRBJ1-5; TRBD1 agrees at 9 bases. This CDR3 comprises 15 residues. Looked up from germline, CDR1 is MNHEY and CDR2 is SMNVEV (reference sequence). The J segment lost 0 bases and the V segment lost 7 bases, leaving 4 bases of the junction unmatched.

The chain has TRBV19 and TRBJ2-1; 12 bases are shared with TRBD2. The CDR3 totals 15 residues. Trimming at V came to 8 bases and at J to 8 bases, leaving 10 bases not matched to a gene. Germline CDR1 is LNHDA and CDR2 is SQIVND (reference sequence). The CDR3 loop reads CASSSRTSGVYEQFF. Written as DNA, the CDR3 is TGTGCCAGTTCCTCCCGGACTAGCGGGGTGTATGAGCAGTTCTTC.